This TCR beta chain is from a study of blood T cell repertoires in COVID-19. At the level of the study: Sites in the United States, Italy and Spain provided acute and convalescent COVID-19 samples. The analysed material was cDNA or gDNA that came from T cells, B-cell-depleted T cells, or PBMCs.

Sequencing used immunoSEQ multiplex PCR; TCRdb keeps in-frame clones, though not all of them. This sample carries 77,000 or so clones, 83% of them seen once, and the ten largest clones take 5% to 7%. A note on this clone: The germline gene is not matched at one end of the junction; a read error may be the cause.

Germline lookup yields CDR1 LNHDA and CDR2 SQIVND (reference sequence). The CDR3 is 14 residues long. The specimen was peripheral blood. This clonotype was sampled from a woman between 55 and 75 years old with acute or convalescent COVID-19. V gene TRBV19 combines with J gene TRBJ1-6, with TRBD1 matching over 9 bases. For the CDR3, the DNA is TGTGCCAGTAGTTTAGACAGGGGGAATTCACCCCTCCACTTT. This translates into CASSLDRGNSPLHF.